This T cell receptor (beta chain) was observed in a study of T cells in Graves' hyperthyroidism and ophthalmopathy. TCR beta CDR3 region amplification was performed from RNA transcripts. The HTBI primer set drove a first-round RT-PCR of the TCR CDR3. TCRdb re-called the multiplex PCR reads with MiXCR, one entry per CDR3 protein. The sample includes roughly 30,000 distinct CDR3 sequences, 40% to 55% of them seen just once. This clonotype was detected many times. After removal of 4 bases from V and 4 bases from J, the junction contained 1 base not matched to a gene. Germline values: CDR1 SGHKS, CDR2 YYEKEE (reference sequence). The length of the CDR3 is 13 residues.

This receptor was obtained from a woman in her twenties or thirties with Graves' hyperthyroidism. The sample taken for sequencing was blood. The chain employs TRBV5-5 and TRBJ1-5; TRBD1 agrees at 8 bases. The CDR3 sequence: CASSDRGNQPQHF. In nucleotides, the CDR3 is TGTGCCAGCAGCGACAGGGGAAATCAGCCCCAGCATTTT.